This T cell receptor beta chain derives from a study of T cells in Graves' hyperthyroidism and ophthalmopathy. At the level of the study: Prior to any treatment, at the point of initial diagnosis, peripheral blood was collected.

Subjects with ophthalmopathy showed a Clinical Activity Score no lower than 3, a NOSPECS grade no lower than 4, and a duration shorter than 3 months. Lactation, pregnancy, other autoimmune disease or uncontrolled infection excluded patients. From RNA transcripts, TCR beta CDR3 regions were amplified. HTBI primers were employed in a first-round RT-PCR of the TCR CDR3. In TCRdb, the multiplex PCR reads were re-called with MiXCR into one record per CDR3 protein. The sample holds some 500,000 distinct CDR3 sequences; about 24% are singletons and the top ten take roughly 12%. With 8 bases removed from V and 0 bases from J, the gap between germline ends came to 20 bases. Germline V gene sequence: CDR1 MNHNS, CDR2 SASEGT. CDR3 size: 17 residues.

This chain joins TRBV6-1 and TRBJ1-3; D may be TRBD1 (5 bases). Sequences were obtained from blood. The sequence was obtained from a woman aged 30 to 39 with Graves' ophthalmopathy. CDR3 nucleotide sequence: TGTGCCAGCGCTGAGGGAGGGACCCTAACCTCTGGAAACACCATATATTTT. Its translation: CASAEGGTLTSGNTIYF.